The 22 T cell receptor beta chains in this list originate from one sample, sequenced in a study of siplizumab effects on memory and regulatory T cells. TCRdb keeps only in-frame clones here, not all; method: immunoSEQ multiplex PCR. Counted here are approximately 98,000 clones, around 94% occurring once; the ten biggest clones make up 1% to 1.5%. Sequencing was carried out using non-Treg CD4+ T cells sorted from blood. The receptors come from a human donor in good health.

The chain recombines TRBV7-3 with TRBJ2-3; D uncertain. Germline CDR1 and CDR2: SGHTA and FQGTGA. The CDR3 is 15 residues long. V was trimmed by 0 bases and J by 0 bases, leaving 7 bases between them. The CDR3 here is CASSLTAFSTDTQYF. The CDR3, as DNA: TGTGCCAGCAGCTTAACAGCGTTCAGCACAGATACGCAGTATTTT. Using reference TRBV7-3 and TRBJ2-3 for the parts outside the CDR3, the full variable domain is GAGVSQTPSNKVTEKGKYVELRCDPISGHTALYWYRQSLGQGPEFLIYFQGTGAADDSGLPNDRFFAVRPEGSVSTLKIQRTERGDSAVYLCASSLTAFSTDTQYFGPGTRLTVL.

The chain is built from TRBV5-1 and TRBJ2-2; 9 bases align to TRBD2. Per the germline V gene, CDR1 is SGHRS and CDR2 is YFSETQ. The CDR3 loop spans 15 amino acids. V lost 4 bases and J lost 1; bases outside the gene matches: 2. The CDR3 region has the DNA TGCGCCAGCAGCATAGCGGGAGAGAACACCGGGGAGCTGTTTTTT. Translated, it gives CASSIAGENTGELFF.

This clone has a single count. The chain is built from TRBV5-1 and TRBJ2-7; 9 bases map to TRBD2. Germline V gives CDR1 SGHRS, CDR2 YFSETQ. This CDR3 has 15 amino acids. The ends lost 0 bases at V and 12 bases at J; junction bases unmatched: 13. The CDR3 here is CASSLDPHTLTSGYF. CDR3 coding DNA: TGCGCCAGCAGCTTGGACCCGCACACCTTGACTAGCGGGTACTTC.

This chain connects TRBV5-6 to TRBJ1-6, with D possibly TRBD1 on 6 matching bases. Trimming removed 4 bases from V and 6 bases from J, with 14 bases in between. Germline V lookup: CDR1 SGHDT, CDR2 YYEEEE. The CDR3 length is 15 residues. CDR3 amino acids: CASSPPRGLNSPLHF. The CDR3 bases are TGTGCCAGCAGCCCCCCCCGGGGGCTTAATTCACCCCTCCACTTT.

This chain joins TRBV21-1 and TRBJ2-3. TRBV21-1 constitutes a pseudogene. The CDR3 length is 14 residues. CDR3 region: CASSKENSADTQYF. Here the CDR3 DNA reads TGTGCCAGCAGCAAAGAAAACAGCGCAGATACGCAGTATTTT.

On this clone itself: Because it lacks the conserved phenylalanine or tryptophan at the end, this CDR3 is likely a read error. The DNA is left out, because the CDR3 cannot be placed on it with certainty; the CDR3 is given as TCRdb lists it. This sequence joins TRBV6-5 and TRBJ2-7; the D call of TRBD2 is as the table states it, not checked on the DNA. In germline, CDR1 is MNHEY, CDR2 SVGAGI. The CDR3 is 14 residues long, counting both termini. This chain's CDR3 is CASSNGMSSGIRHL.

The chain is built from TRBV5-1 and TRBJ2-3; maybe TRBD1 (7 bases). In germline, CDR1 is SGHRS, CDR2 YFSETQ. The CDR3 extends over 19 amino acids. V lost 2 bases and J lost 2, with 24 bases in between. Here the CDR3 reads CASSFYGSKTGTSTDTQYF. The CDR3 DNA sequence: TGCGCCAGCAGCTTCTACGGTAGCAAGACAGGGACTTCCACAGATACGCAGTATTTT.

This clone was seen a handful of times. The chain joins TRBV18 to TRBJ1-5, with D perhaps matching TRBD1 (5 bases). In germline, CDR1 is KGHSH, CDR2 LQKENI. CDR3 size: 15 residues. Trimming removed 6 bases from V and 5 bases from J, with 17 bases in between. CDR3 in amino acids: CASSALRGTDQPQHF. CDR3 nucleotides: TGTGCCAGCTCCGCTCTAAGGGGCACTGATCAGCCCCAGCATTTT.

This chain connects TRBV30 to TRBJ1-4, with D unresolved. The CDR3 totals 15 residues. Trimming removed 2 bases from V and 5 bases from J, with 15 bases in between. Germline lookup yields CDR1 GTSNPN and CDR2 SVGIG (reference sequence). The CDR3 spells CAWSYLGGANEKLFF. The CDR3 nucleotides are TGTGCCTGGAGTTACCTGGGCGGAGCAAATGAAAAACTGTTTTTT.

V gene TRBV10-2 combines with J gene TRBJ2-1; no clear D gene. Trimming pared 9 bases from V and 5 bases from J, leaving 20 bases between. The CDR3 consists of 15 residues. The germline CDR1 and CDR2 sequences are WSHSY and SAAADI. The DNA for the CDR3 is TGCGCCAGGGAGCTGGGTGAGACGGGCGACAATGAGCAGTTCTTC. It is translated as CARELGETGDNEQFF.

V is TRBV20-1 and J is TRBJ2-1; D call uncertain. The length of the CDR3 is 11 residues. Germline assignment: CDR1 DFQATT and CDR2 SNEGSKA (reference sequence). V was clipped by 3 bases and J by 7 bases, with 7 bases between them. CDR3 sequence: CSASLQNEQFF. CDR3 nucleotide sequence: TGCAGTGCTAGTTTGCAGAATGAGCAGTTCTTC.

This sequence joins TRBV5-1 and TRBJ2-2; perhaps TRBD1 as D (5 bases). There are 14 residues in the CDR3. CDR1 and CDR2 from the germline V gene are SGHRS and YFSETQ. Trimming cost V 2 bases and J 3 bases, with 8 bases left between them. The CDR3 sequence is CASSLGADTGELFF. The CDR3 DNA follows: TGCGCCAGCAGCTTAGGGGCAGACACCGGGGAGCTGTTTTTT.

The count of this clone is one. This chain joins TRBV5-5 and TRBJ2-2; TRBD2 agrees at 14 bases. The CDR3 runs 16 residues. The germline V gene encodes CDR1 SGHKS and CDR2 YYEKEE (reference sequence). The trim removed 0 bases at V and 6 bases at J, leaving 1 base unmatched. CDR3 DNA: TGTGCCAGCAGCTTGGGACTAGCGGGAGGGGCCGGGGAGCTGTTTTTT. It specifies CASSLGLAGGAGELFF.

The chain recombines TRBV28 with TRBJ2-3; 9 bases are shared with TRBD2. The CDR3 runs to 14 residues. Germline-derived CDR1 and CDR2 are MDHEN and SYDVKM. With 5 bases clipped from V and 1 base from J, the junction kept 1 base outside the gene matches. This chain's CDR3 is CASSRTSGTDTQYF. The CDR3 DNA is TGTGCCAGCAGTCGGACTAGCGGCACAGATACGCAGTATTTT. Using reference TRBV28 and TRBJ2-3 for the parts outside the CDR3, the full variable domain is DVKVTQSSRYLVKRTGEKVFLECVQDMDHENMFWYRQDPGLGLRLIYFSYDVKMKEKGDIPEGYSVSREKKERFSLILESASTNQTSMYLCASSRTSGTDTQYFGPGTRLTVL.

The rearrangement joins TRBV21-1 to TRBJ1-5; the table gives TRBD1 as D, unverified against the DNA. TRBV21-1 represents a pseudogene. This CDR3 has 16 residues. As DNA, the CDR3 is TGTGCCAGCAGCAAGGGGACAAAGGGGCATATTGAGCCCCAGCATTTT. Its translation is CASSKGTKGHIEPQHF.

This clone was counted once. This CDR3 is CSVQGTYNEQFF. The CDR3 DNA reads as TGCAGCGTACAGGGGACCTACAATGAGCAGTTCTTC. The rearrangement uses TRBV29-1 and TRBJ2-1; TRBD1 aligns across 7 bases. The CDR3 totals 12 residues. The germline CDR1 and CDR2 sequences are SQVTM and ANQGSEA. V lost 6 bases, J lost 2 bases, and 1 base stayed unmatched.

The CDR3 DNA sequence: TGTGCCAGCAGCCAAGTATCTGCGGGAGGGGCCTACAATGAGCAGTTCTTC. Residues: CASSQVSAGGAYNEQFF. The chain joins TRBV4-2 to TRBJ2-1; 9 bases map to TRBD2. Germline V CDR1 and CDR2: LGHNA, YNFKEQ. J gave up 2 bases and V 1 base, and 6 bases lay outside the gene matches. The CDR3 extends over 17 amino acids.

The genes are TRBV2 and TRBJ2-7; TRBD1 might be the D (6 bases). This CDR3 has 14 residues. The germline V gene has CDR1 SNHLY and CDR2 FYNNEI. Trimming cost V 5 bases and J 3 bases, with 14 bases left between them. The CDR3 reads CASSPDRPFYEQYF. The CDR3 DNA follows: TGTGCCAGCAGTCCTGACAGGCCCTTCTACGAGCAGTACTTC. Drawing the rest from reference TRBV2 and TRBJ2-7, the complete variable domain is EPEVTQTPSHQVTQMGQEVILRCVPISNHLYFYWYRQILGQKVEFLVSFYNNEISEKSEIFDDQFSVERPDGSNFTLKIRSTKLEDSAMYFCASSPDRPFYEQYFGPGTRLTVT.

The CDR3, as DNA: TGTGCCAGCGTCGACGCAACCTACGAGCAGTACTTC. Residues: CASVDATYEQYF. This chain uses TRBV28 with TRBJ2-7; unclear D gene. V dropped 8 bases and J dropped 2 bases, with 10 bases sitting between them. The germline V gene encodes CDR1 MDHEN and CDR2 SYDVKM. There are 12 residues in the CDR3. The full variable domain, completed using reference TRBV28 and TRBJ2-7, is DVKVTQSSRYLVKRTGEKVFLECVQDMDHENMFWYRQDPGLGLRLIYFSYDVKMKEKGDIPEGYSVSREKKERFSLILESASTNQTSMYLCASVDATYEQYFGPGTRLTVT.

This chain links TRBV5-1 with TRBJ1-2; D unclear. V shed 2 bases and J shed 0 bases, with 8 bases lying between them. The CDR3 is 14 amino acids. Germline V gene data show CDR1 as SGHRS and CDR2 as YFSETQ. The CDR3 sequence is CASSLGDSNYGYTF. CDR3 coding DNA: TGCGCCAGCAGCTTAGGCGACTCTAACTATGGCTACACCTTC.

The gene calls are TRBV2 and TRBJ1-5, with TRBD1 matching over 9 bases. V gave up 7 bases and J gave up 4 bases; unmatched junction bases: 5. The CDR3 loop spans 14 amino acids. CDR1 SNHLY and CDR2 FYNNEI come from the germline V gene. As DNA, the CDR3 is TGTGCCAGCACCATGACAGGGGGAAATCAGCCCCAGCATTTT. This gives the protein CASTMTGGNQPQHF.

V usage is TRBV7-9 and J usage is TRBJ2-5, with D possibly TRBD1 on 5 matching bases. V lost 4 bases, J lost 5 bases, and 17 bases lay in between. CDR1 and CDR2 from the germline V gene are SEHNR and FQNEAQ (reference sequence). CDR3 length equals 15 residues. CDR3 residues: CASSSYRKGGETQYF. CDR3 sequence (DNA): TGTGCCAGCAGCTCCTACAGGAAGGGCGGTGAGACCCAGTACTTC.